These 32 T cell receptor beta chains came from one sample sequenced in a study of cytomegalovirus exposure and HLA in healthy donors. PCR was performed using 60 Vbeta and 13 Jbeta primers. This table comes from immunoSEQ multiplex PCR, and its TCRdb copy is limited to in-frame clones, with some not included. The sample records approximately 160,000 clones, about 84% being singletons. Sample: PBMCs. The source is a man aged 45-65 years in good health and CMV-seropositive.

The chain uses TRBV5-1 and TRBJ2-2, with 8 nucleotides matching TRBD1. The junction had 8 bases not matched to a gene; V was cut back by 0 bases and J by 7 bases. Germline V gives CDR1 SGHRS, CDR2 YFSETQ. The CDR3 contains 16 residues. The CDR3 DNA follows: TGCGCCAGCAGCTTGGATCCAGGGGGCGTAATCGGGGAGCTGTTTTTT. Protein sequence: CASSLDPGGVIGELFF.

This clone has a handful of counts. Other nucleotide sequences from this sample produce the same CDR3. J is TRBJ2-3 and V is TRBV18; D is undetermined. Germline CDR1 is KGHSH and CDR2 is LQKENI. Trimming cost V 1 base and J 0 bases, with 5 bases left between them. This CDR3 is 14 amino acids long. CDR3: CASSPLGSTDTQYF. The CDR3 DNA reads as TGTGCCAGCTCACCACTGGGCAGCACAGATACGCAGTATTTT.

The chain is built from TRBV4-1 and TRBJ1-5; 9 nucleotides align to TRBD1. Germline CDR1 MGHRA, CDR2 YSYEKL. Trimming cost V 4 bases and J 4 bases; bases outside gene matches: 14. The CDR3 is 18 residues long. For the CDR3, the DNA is TGCGCCAGCAGCCGTGGGTTTGAGGGACAGGGAGGAAATCAGCCCCAGCATTTT. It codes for CASSRGFEGQGGNQPQHF.

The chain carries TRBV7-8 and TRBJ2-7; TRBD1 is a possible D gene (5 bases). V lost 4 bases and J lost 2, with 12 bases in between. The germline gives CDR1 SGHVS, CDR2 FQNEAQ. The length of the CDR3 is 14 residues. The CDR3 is CASSSTVLAYEQYF. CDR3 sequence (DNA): TGTGCCAGCAGCTCGACAGTGTTAGCCTACGAGCAGTACTTC.

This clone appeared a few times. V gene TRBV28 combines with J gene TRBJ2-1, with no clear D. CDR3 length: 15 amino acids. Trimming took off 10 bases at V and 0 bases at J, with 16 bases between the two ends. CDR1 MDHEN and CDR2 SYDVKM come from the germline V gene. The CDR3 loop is CATRSTASSYNEQFF. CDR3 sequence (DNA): TGTGCCACACGCTCTACCGCTAGCTCCTACAATGAGCAGTTCTTC. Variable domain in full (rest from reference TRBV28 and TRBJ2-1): DVKVTQSSRYLVKRTGEKVFLECVQDMDHENMFWYRQDPGLGLRLIYFSYDVKMKEKGDIPEGYSVSREKKERFSLILESASTNQTSMYLCATRSTASSYNEQFFGPGTRLTVL.

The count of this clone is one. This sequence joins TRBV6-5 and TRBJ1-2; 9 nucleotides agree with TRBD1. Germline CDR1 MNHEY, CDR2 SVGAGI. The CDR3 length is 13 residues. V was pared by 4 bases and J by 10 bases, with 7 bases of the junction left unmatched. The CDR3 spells CASSFRDRALYTF. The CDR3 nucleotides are TGTGCCAGCAGTTTCCGGGACAGGGCTCTCTACACCTTC.

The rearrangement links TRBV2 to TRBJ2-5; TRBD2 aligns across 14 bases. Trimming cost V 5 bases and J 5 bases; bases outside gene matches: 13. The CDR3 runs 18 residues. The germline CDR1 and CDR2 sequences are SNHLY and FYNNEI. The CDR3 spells CASSLGTSGGQGRETQYF. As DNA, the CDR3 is TGTGCCAGCAGTCTCGGGACTAGCGGGGGCCAAGGTCGGGAGACCCAGTACTTC. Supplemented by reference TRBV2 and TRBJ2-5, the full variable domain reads EPEVTQTPSHQVTQMGQEVILRCVPISNHLYFYWYRQILGQKVEFLVSFYNNEISEKSEIFDDQFSVERPDGSNFTLKIRSTKLEDSAMYFCASSLGTSGGQGRETQYFGPGTRLLVL.

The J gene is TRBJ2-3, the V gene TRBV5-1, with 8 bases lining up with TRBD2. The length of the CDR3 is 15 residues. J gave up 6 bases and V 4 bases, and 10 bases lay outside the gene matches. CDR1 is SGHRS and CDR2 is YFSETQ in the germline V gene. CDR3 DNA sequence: TGCGCCAGCAGCGTAGAGCGGGGGCGAAGCGATACGCAGTATTTT. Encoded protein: CASSVERGRSDTQYF.

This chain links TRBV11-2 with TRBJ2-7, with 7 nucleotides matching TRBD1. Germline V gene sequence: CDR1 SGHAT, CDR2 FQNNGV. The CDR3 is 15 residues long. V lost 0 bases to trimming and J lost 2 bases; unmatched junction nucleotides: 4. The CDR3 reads CASSLDYRGPYEQYF. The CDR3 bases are TGTGCCAGCAGCTTAGATTACAGGGGCCCCTACGAGCAGTACTTC.

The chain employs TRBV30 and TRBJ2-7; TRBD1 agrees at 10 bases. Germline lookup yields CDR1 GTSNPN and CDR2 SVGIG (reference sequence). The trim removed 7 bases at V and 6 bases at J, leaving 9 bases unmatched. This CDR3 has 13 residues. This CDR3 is CAFPGTGAGEQYF. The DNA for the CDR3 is TGTGCCTTCCCAGGGACAGGGGCAGGCGAGCAGTACTTC.

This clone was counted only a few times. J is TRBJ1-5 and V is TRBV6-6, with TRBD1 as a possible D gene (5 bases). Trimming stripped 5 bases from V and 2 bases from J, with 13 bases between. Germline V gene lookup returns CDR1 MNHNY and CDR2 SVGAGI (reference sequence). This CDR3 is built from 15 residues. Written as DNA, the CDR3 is TGTGCCAGCAGTCCCCCGGGGGAGGGCAATCAGCCCCAGCATTTT. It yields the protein CASSPPGEGNQPQHF.

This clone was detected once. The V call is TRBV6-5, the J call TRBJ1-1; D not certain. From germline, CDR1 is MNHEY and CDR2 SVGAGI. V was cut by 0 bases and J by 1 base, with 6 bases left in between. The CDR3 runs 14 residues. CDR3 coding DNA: TGTGCCAGCAGTTACTCGCCTAGGAACACTGAAGCTTTCTTT. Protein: CASSYSPRNTEAFF.

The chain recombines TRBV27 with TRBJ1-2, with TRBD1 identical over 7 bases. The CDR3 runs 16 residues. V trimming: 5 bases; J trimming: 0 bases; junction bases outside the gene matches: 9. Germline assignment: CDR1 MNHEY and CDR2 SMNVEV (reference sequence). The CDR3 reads CASSLNTGTANYGYTF. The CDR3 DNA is TGTGCCAGCAGTCTGAACACCGGGACAGCTAACTATGGCTACACCTTC.

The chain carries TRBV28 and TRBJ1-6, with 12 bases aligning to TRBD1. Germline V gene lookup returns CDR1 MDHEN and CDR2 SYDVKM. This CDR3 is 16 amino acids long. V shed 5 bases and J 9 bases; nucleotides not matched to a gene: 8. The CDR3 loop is CASSTPGQGAGSPLHF. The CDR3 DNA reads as TGTGCCAGCAGTACACCGGGACAGGGGGCCGGTTCACCCCTCCACTTT.

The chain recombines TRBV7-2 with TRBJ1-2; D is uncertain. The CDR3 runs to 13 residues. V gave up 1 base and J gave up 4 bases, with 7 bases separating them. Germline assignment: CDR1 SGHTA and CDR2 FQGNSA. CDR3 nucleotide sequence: TGTGCCAGCAGCTTAGACAGTATCTATGGCTACACCTTC. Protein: CASSLDSIYGYTF.

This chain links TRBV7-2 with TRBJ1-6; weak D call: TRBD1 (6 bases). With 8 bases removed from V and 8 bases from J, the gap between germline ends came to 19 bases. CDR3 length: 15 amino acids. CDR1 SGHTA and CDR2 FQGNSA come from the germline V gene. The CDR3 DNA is TGTGCCAGCGGGCCTTACGCGGGGGCTGATTCACCCCTCCACTTT. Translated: CASGPYAGADSPLHF.

The CDR3: CASSSPTRGQQNTGELFF. CDR3 nucleotides: TGTGCCAGCAGCTCTCCTACCCGTGGACAGCAAAACACCGGGGAGCTGTTTTTT. This chain uses TRBV7-3 with TRBJ2-2; a possible D gene is TRBD1 (6 bases). The CDR3 extends over 18 amino acids. Germline CDR1 and CDR2: SGHTA and FQGTGA. Between the trimmed V and J ends, which lost 4 bases and 2 bases, there was a span of 20 bases.

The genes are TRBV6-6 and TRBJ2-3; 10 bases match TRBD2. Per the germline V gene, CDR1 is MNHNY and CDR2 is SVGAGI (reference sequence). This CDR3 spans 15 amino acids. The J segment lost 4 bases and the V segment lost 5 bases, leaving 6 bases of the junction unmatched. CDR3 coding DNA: TGTGCCAGCAGTCGTAGCGGGGGGACCTCAGATACGCAGTATTTT. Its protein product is CASSRSGGTSDTQYF.

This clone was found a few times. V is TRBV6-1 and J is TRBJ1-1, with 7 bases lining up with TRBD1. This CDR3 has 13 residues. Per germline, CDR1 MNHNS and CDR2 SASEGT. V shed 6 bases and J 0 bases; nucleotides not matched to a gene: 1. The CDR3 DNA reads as TGTGCCAGCAGGGGACAGATGAACACTGAAGCTTTCTTT. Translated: CASRGQMNTEAFF.

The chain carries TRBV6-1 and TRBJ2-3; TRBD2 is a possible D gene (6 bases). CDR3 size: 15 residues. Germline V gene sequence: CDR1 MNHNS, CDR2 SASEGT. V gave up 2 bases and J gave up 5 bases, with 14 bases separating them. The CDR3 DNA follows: TGTGCCAGCAGTGAAACCGGGGGAAAAGGAGATACGCAGTATTTT. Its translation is CASSETGGKGDTQYF.

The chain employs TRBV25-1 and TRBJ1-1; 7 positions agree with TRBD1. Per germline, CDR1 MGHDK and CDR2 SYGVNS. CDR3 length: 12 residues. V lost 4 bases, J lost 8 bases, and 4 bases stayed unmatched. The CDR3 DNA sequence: TGTGCCAGCAGTGGTGGGACAGCCGAAGCTTTCTTT. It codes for CASSGGTAEAFF.

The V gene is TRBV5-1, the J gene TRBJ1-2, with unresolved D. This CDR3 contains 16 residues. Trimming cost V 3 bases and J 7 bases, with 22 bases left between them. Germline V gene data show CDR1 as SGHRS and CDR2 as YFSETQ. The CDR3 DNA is TGCGCCAGCAGCTGGCTGTGGGAGGGTTCGGATGGTGGCTACACCTTC. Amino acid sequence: CASSWLWEGSDGGYTF.

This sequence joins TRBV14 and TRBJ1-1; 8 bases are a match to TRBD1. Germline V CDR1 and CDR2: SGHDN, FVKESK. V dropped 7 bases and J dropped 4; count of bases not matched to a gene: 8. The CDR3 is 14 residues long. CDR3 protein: CASNPTGEGTEAFF. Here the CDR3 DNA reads TGTGCCAGCAACCCGACAGGGGAGGGCACTGAAGCTTTCTTT.

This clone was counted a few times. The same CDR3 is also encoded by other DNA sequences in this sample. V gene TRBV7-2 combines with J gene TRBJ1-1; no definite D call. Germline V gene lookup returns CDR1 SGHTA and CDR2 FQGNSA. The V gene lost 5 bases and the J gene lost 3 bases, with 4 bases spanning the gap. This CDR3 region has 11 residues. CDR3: CASSPYTEAFF. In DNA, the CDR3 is TGTGCCAGCAGCCCTTACACTGAAGCTTTCTTT.

CDR3 DNA: TGTGCCAGCAGCTTGTTGGGTAGCGAAGCTTTCTTT. This codes for CASSLLGSEAFF. The chain combines TRBV5-6 with TRBJ1-1; no clear D gene. Trimming removed 1 base at V and 8 bases at J, with 9 bases between. From germline, CDR1 is SGHDT and CDR2 YYEEEE. This CDR3 region has 12 residues.

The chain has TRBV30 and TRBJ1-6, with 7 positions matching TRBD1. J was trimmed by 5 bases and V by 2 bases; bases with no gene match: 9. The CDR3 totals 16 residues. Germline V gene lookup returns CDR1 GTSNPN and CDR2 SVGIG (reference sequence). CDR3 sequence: CAWSLAGTANNSPLHF. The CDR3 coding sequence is TGTGCCTGGAGTTTAGCTGGGACAGCTAATAATTCACCCCTCCACTTT.

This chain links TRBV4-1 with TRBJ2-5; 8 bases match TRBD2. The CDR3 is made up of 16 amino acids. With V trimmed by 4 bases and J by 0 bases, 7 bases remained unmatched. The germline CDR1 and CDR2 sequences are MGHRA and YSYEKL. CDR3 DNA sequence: TGCGCCAGCAGCCCGGTAGCGGGAAGCTACCAAGAGACCCAGTACTTC. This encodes CASSPVAGSYQETQYF.

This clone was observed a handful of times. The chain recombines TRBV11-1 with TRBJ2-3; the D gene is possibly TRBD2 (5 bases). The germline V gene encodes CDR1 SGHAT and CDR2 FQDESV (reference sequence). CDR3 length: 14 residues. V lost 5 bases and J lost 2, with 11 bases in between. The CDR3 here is CASSPGLTTDTQYF. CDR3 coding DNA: TGTGCCAGCAGCCCCGGACTCACCACAGATACGCAGTATTTT.

This CDR3 reads CASSQRAGGPGEQFF. The CDR3 DNA is TGCGCCAGCAGCCAAAGGGCGGGAGGGCCGGGGGAGCAGTTCTTC. The rearrangement joins TRBV4-3 to TRBJ2-1; 9 bases are shared with TRBD2. Germline trimming cut 2 bases from V and 10 bases from J; bases unmatched to any gene: 9. The CDR3 sequence is 15 residues long. CDR1 and CDR2 from the germline V gene are LGHNA and YSLEER.

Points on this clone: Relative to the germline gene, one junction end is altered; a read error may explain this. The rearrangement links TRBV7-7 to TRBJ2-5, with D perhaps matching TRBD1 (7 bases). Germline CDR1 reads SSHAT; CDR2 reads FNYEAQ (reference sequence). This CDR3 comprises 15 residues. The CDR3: CASSLAAGGQETQYF. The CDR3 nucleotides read TGTGCTAGCAGCTTAGCGGCAGGGGGACAAGAGACCCAGTACTTC.

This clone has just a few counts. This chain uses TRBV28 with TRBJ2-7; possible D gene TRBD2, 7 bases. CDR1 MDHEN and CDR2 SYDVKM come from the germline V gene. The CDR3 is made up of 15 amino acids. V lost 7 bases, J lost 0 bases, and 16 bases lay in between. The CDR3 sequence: CASITGGTSSYEQYF. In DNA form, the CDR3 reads TGTGCCAGCATTACCGGGGGGACAAGCTCCTACGAGCAGTACTTC.

DNA for the CDR3: TGTGCCAGCAGTTACATGGACGGGGGAACCCAGTACTTC. The encoded protein is CASSYMDGGTQYF. The chain employs TRBV6-6 and TRBJ2-5; a weak D match, TRBD2 (6 bases). The CDR3 loop spans 13 amino acids. Germline values: CDR1 MNHNY, CDR2 SVGAGI (reference sequence). V was pared by 2 bases and J by 8 bases, with 12 bases between.